The present entry profiles one T cell receptor beta chain with its context. This specimen belongs to a study of PD-L1 blockade in urothelial cancer. Spiking each PCR with synthetic TCR analog templates was performed. Assay used: immunoSEQ multiplex PCR; TCRdb lists only in-frame clones, some missing. This sample carries about 37,000 clones, roughly 84% of them seen once, and the ten largest clones take about 15%. The CDR3 consists of 14 residues. Per the germline V gene, CDR1 is SGHRS and CDR2 is YFSETQ. Trimming took 1 base from V and 8 from J; bases not matched to a gene: 5. Regarding time point: pretreatment peripheral blood.

J is TRBJ2-1 and V is TRBV5-1; the match to TRBD2 covers 8 bases. The origin of this receptor is a man between 60 and 75 years old with urothelial cancer. The sample here was PBMCs, taken around atezolizumab (anti-PD-L1) treatment. The DNA for the CDR3 is TGCGCCAGCAGCTTGAGAACTAGCGGATATGAGCAGTTCTTC. Its translation is CASSLRTSGYEQFF.